The 11 T cell receptor beta chains below come from one sample, sequenced in a study of blood T cell repertoires in COVID-19. Profiled with immunoSEQ multiplex PCR; TCRdb holds only in-frame clones, not every one. The table includes roughly 120,000 clones, roughly 90% detected once. The source material was peripheral blood. These receptor sequences come from a middle-aged man with COVID-19, enrolled during active disease.

The chain joins TRBV7-4 to TRBJ1-4, with 11 positions matching TRBD1. CDR1 and CDR2 (germline): SGHVT, SQSDAQ. The junction had 7 bases not matched to a gene; V was cut back by 5 bases and J by 2 bases. CDR3 size: 17 residues. The CDR3 DNA follows: TGTGCCAGCAGCCCCGGGACAGGGGGTTTCACTAATGAAAAACTGTTTTTT. Protein product: CASSPGTGGFTNEKLFF.

This chain joins TRBV30 and TRBJ2-5; D remains unclear. This CDR3 is 16 amino acids long. V lost 2 bases and J 0 bases, leaving 16 bases between the germline ends. Germline CDR1 reads GTSNPN; CDR2 reads SVGIG (reference sequence). CDR3 sequence (DNA): TGTGCCTGGAGTAAAAGACAACGTCAGTACCAAGAGACCCAGTACTTC. Translated, it gives CAWSKRQRQYQETQYF.

The chain employs TRBV9 and TRBJ2-2; TRBD2 agrees at 8 bases. The CDR3 is 13 amino acids. After removal of 4 bases from V and 7 bases from J, the junction contained 3 bases not matched to a gene. CDR1 and CDR2 from the germline V gene are SGDLS and YYNGEE. This CDR3 is CASSPRGGGELFF. CDR3 in DNA: TGTGCCAGCAGCCCCCGGGGGGGCGGGGAGCTGTTTTTT.

The V and J genes are TRBV23-1 and TRBJ2-7, with 9 bases fitting TRBD2. TRBV23-1 is classed as an ORF, of uncertain function. After removal of 3 bases from V and 4 bases from J, the junction contained 16 bases not matched to a gene. The CDR3 is 18 amino acids. CDR3 residues: CASSHPSNASGNLYEQYV. CDR3 DNA sequence: TGCGCCAGCAGTCACCCCTCGAACGCTAGCGGGAATTTATACGAGCAGTACGTC.

The rearrangement uses TRBV12-3 or TRBV12-4 and TRBJ2-5, with 7 bases lining up with TRBD1. J was trimmed by 5 bases and V by 7 bases; bases with no gene match: 7. The CDR3 is 13 residues long. The CDR3 spells CASTGTAKETQYF. The CDR3 region has the DNA TGTGCCAGCACCGGGACAGCCAAGGAGACCCAGTACTTC.

The rearrangement links TRBV27 to TRBJ2-4; 8 nucleotides match TRBD2. The CDR3 spans 13 residues. After removal of 5 bases from V and 8 bases from J, the junction contained 5 bases not matched to a gene. Germline V gene sequence: CDR1 MNHEY, CDR2 SMNVEV (reference sequence). CDR3 sequence reads: CASSDRRGDIQYF. CDR3 in DNA: TGTGCCAGCAGTGACCGGCGGGGGGACATTCAGTACTTC.

The V call is TRBV11-2, the J call TRBJ2-5, with 7 bases identical to TRBD1. Unmatched junction bases numbered 7, after V lost 4 bases and J lost 5 bases. The germline V gene encodes CDR1 SGHAT and CDR2 FQNNGV. The CDR3 has 14 residues. DNA of the CDR3: TGTGCCAGCAGCTCCCGACAGGGCAGGGAGACCCAGTACTTC. Protein sequence: CASSSRQGRETQYF.

This rearrangement joins TRBV28 to TRBJ2-1; D might be TRBD2 (8 bases). Trimming removed 4 bases from V and 0 bases from J, with 25 bases in between. The germline CDR1 and CDR2 sequences are MDHEN and SYDVKM. There are 20 residues in the CDR3. The CDR3 spells CASSWDQGTAGVISYNEQFF. The CDR3 DNA reads TGTGCCAGCAGTTGGGACCAGGGGACAGCGGGAGTTATCTCCTACAATGAGCAGTTCTTC.

The V gene is TRBV6-5, the J gene TRBJ2-7; possibly TRBD2 for D (6 bases). Germline CDR1 and CDR2: MNHEY and SVGAGI. Trimming removed 7 bases from V and 1 base from J, with 11 bases in between. The CDR3 consists of 13 residues. The CDR3: CASKEGSSYEQYF. The CDR3 nucleotides read TGTGCCAGCAAGGAGGGGTCTTCCTACGAGCAGTACTTC.

The chain couples TRBV7-8 to TRBJ2-3; TRBD1 agrees at 7 bases. The V gene end was trimmed by 2 bases and the J gene end by 2 bases; junction bases not matched to a gene: 7. The CDR3 totals 16 residues. Per the germline V gene, CDR1 is SGHVS and CDR2 is FQNEAQ. This CDR3 reads CASSLPQGFPTDTQYF. DNA for the CDR3: TGTGCCAGCAGCTTACCACAGGGGTTCCCCACAGATACGCAGTATTTT. Full variable domain (missing parts from reference TRBV7-8 and TRBJ2-3): GAGVSQSPRYKVAKRGQDVALRCDPISGHVSLFWYQQALGQGPEFLTYFQNEAQLDKSGLPSDRFFAERPEGSVSTLKIQRTQQEDSAVYLCASSLPQGFPTDTQYFGPGTRLTVL.

The V gene is TRBV11-1, the J gene TRBJ2-3; TRBD2 might be the D (5 bases). V was pared by 2 bases and J by 0 bases, with 9 bases between. There are 15 residues in the CDR3. Per the germline V gene, CDR1 is SGHAT and CDR2 is FQDESV (reference sequence). The CDR3 nucleotides read TGTGCCAGCAGCTTAATAGGCGGGAGCACAGATACGCAGTATTTT. Amino acid sequence: CASSLIGGSTDTQYF.